The 20 T cell receptor beta chains in this list originate from one sample, sequenced in a study of T cells in Graves' hyperthyroidism and ophthalmopathy. It was RNA transcripts that yielded the amplified TCR beta CDR3 regions. The HTBI primer set drove a first-round RT-PCR of the TCR CDR3. TCRdb processed the multiplex PCR reads anew with MiXCR; each CDR3 protein has one entry. The profile covers under 300,000 distinct CDR3 sequences, with roughly 15% appearing a single time and roughly 7.7% taken by the ten largest. Sequencing was done on a sample of blood. These TCRs come from a woman in her 40s with Graves' hyperthyroidism.

In its sample, this clonotype was seen many times. This chain links TRBV20-1 with TRBJ2-1; either TRBD1 or TRBD2 may fit D (5 bases each). CDR1 and CDR2 (germline): DFQATT, SNEGSKA (reference sequence). The CDR3 has 11 amino acids. V shed 7 bases and J shed 9 bases, with 13 bases lying between them. Written as DNA, the CDR3 is TGCAGTGGAGGGGCTCATGGTGAGCAGTTCTTC. It codes for CSGGAHGEQFF.

The CDR3 spells CASSTQVGTGVHNEQFF. In nucleotides, the CDR3 is TGTGCCAGTAGTACCCAAGTAGGGACAGGGGTACACAATGAGCAGTTCTTC. The chain links TRBV19 to TRBJ2-1; 10 bases line up with TRBD1. V was pared by 4 bases and J by 5 bases, with 11 bases of the junction left unmatched. The CDR3 runs 17 residues. Germline CDR1 reads LNHDA; CDR2 reads SQIVND (reference sequence).

This clonotype has ten or more counts. V usage is TRBV20-1 and J usage is TRBJ2-7; possible D gene TRBD2, 6 bases. This CDR3 contains 14 residues. V was clipped by 0 bases and J by 2 bases, with 11 bases between them. Germline-derived CDR1 and CDR2 are DFQATT and SNEGSKA (reference sequence). CDR3 DNA: TGCAGTGCTAGAGATCCTAGCGTTCCCTACGAGCAGTACTTC. Translation gives CSARDPSVPYEQYF.

This clonotype was counted at least ten times. The CDR3 coding sequence is TGCAGTGCTAGCTTGGACAGGGACGAGCAGTACTTC. It encodes CSASLDRDEQYF. J is TRBJ2-7 and V is TRBV20-1, with TRBD1 identical over 8 bases. The CDR3 spans 12 residues. Germline V gene sequence: CDR1 DFQATT, CDR2 SNEGSKA (reference sequence). J lost 5 bases, V lost 3 bases, and 3 bases had no gene match.

The chain recombines TRBV20-1 with TRBJ2-3; 12 bases fit TRBD2. From germline, CDR1 is DFQATT and CDR2 SNEGSKA (reference sequence). Unmatched junction bases numbered 5, after V lost 5 bases and J lost 5 bases. This CDR3 is built from 14 residues. CDR3 in DNA: TGCAGTGCTCCCGCTAGCGGGGGGGAAGATACGCAGTATTTT. As protein: CSAPASGGEDTQYF.

This clonotype occurred many times. The chain joins TRBV28 to TRBJ2-3; no definite D call. The V gene's germline CDR1 is MDHEN and CDR2 SYDVKM. The CDR3 totals 11 residues. Trimming cost V 7 bases and J 4 bases, with 6 bases left between them. The CDR3 DNA reads as TGTGCCAGCAAACAGCCAGATACGCAGTATTTT. Its protein product is CASKQPDTQYF.

In its sample, this clonotype was seen many times. The chain combines TRBV20-1 with TRBJ1-2; a weak D match, TRBD1 (5 bases). The V gene lost 5 bases and the J gene lost 8 bases, with 18 bases spanning the gap. The germline gives CDR1 DFQATT, CDR2 SNEGSKA (reference sequence). The CDR3 sequence is 13 residues long. CDR3 DNA sequence: TGCAGTGCTTATACGACAGCGGCTCGGGGCTACACCTTC. This gives the protein CSAYTTAARGYTF.

This clonotype was observed a few times. The rearrangement links TRBV7-9 to TRBJ2-1; D remains unclear. Germline lookup yields CDR1 SEHNR and CDR2 FQNEAQ (reference sequence). The CDR3 length is 13 residues. The V end lost 5 bases, the J end lost 8 bases, and 13 bases lay between the germline ends. In DNA, the CDR3 is TGTGCCAGCAGCCCAGACTGGAAAGATGAGCAGTTCTTC. This codes for CASSPDWKDEQFF.

This clonotype was found a few times. The chain employs TRBV6-1 and TRBJ1-6; D unclear. V was trimmed by 6 bases and J by 0 bases, leaving 9 bases between them. Per the germline V gene, CDR1 is MNHNS and CDR2 is SASEGT. This CDR3 is 15 amino acids long. The CDR3 region is CASRSVASYNSPLHF. In nucleotides, the CDR3 is TGTGCCAGCAGATCGGTTGCCTCCTATAATTCACCCCTCCACTTT.

In nucleotides, the CDR3 is TGTGCCATCAGTACGGAGACTAGTCGCGAAGAGACCCAGTACTTC. Protein sequence: CAISTETSREETQYF. The rearrangement joins TRBV10-3 to TRBJ2-5, with D maybe TRBD2 (6 bases). This CDR3 has 15 amino acids. Germline loops: CDR1 ENHRY, CDR2 SYGVKD. V was trimmed by 5 bases and J by 3 bases, leaving 16 bases between them.

In this sample, this clonotype turned up many times. This chain joins TRBV5-8 and TRBJ1-4; D unclear. Germline CDR1 SGHTS, CDR2 YDEGEE. This CDR3 has 14 residues. V was clipped by 3 bases and J by 5 bases, with 11 bases between them. For the CDR3, the DNA is TGTGCCAGCAGCTGGAGTGGCCAGAATGAAAAACTGTTTTTT. It yields the protein CASSWSGQNEKLFF.

This clonotype was seen many times. V usage is TRBV28 and J usage is TRBJ1-1, with D maybe TRBD1 (6 bases). Germline V gene sequence: CDR1 MDHEN, CDR2 SYDVKM. The CDR3 length is 15 residues. Trimming left V 6 bases short and J 0 bases short, with 14 bases between. CDR3 sequence (DNA): TGTGCCAGCAGGCGTGGGGGGGGGCTGAACACTGAAGCTTTCTTT. This sequence encodes CASRRGGGLNTEAFF. The full variable domain, in which reference TRBV28 and TRBJ1-1 provide the parts outside the CDR3, is DVKVTQSSRYLVKRTGEKVFLECVQDMDHENMFWYRQDPGLGLRLIYFSYDVKMKEKGDIPEGYSVSREKKERFSLILESASTNQTSMYLCASRRGGGLNTEAFFGQGTRLTVV.

In its sample, this clonotype was seen many times. The J gene is TRBJ1-1, the V gene TRBV12-3 or TRBV12-4; D gene ambiguous. The CDR3 has 13 amino acids. Trimming cost V 6 bases and J 1 base, with 9 bases left between them. CDR3: CASRTTGNTEAFF. DNA of the CDR3: TGTGCCAGCAGAACGACGGGGAACACTGAAGCTTTCTTT.

This clonotype showed up many times. This rearrangement joins TRBV7-2 to TRBJ1-6; no clear D gene. Germline V CDR1 and CDR2: SGHTA, FQGNSA. CDR3 length equals 14 residues. V was shortened by 6 bases and J by 7 bases, with 13 bases between the two germline ends. CDR3 DNA sequence: TGTGCCAGCAGGGTACGGGGAGAGAATTCACCCCTCCACTTT. It yields the protein CASRVRGENSPLHF.

This rearrangement joins TRBV30 to TRBJ1-5; 11 bases are shared with TRBD1. Germline V gene sequence: CDR1 GTSNPN, CDR2 SVGIG (reference sequence). Trimming took 0 bases from V and 5 from J; bases not matched to a gene: 9. This CDR3 has 17 residues. The CDR3 is CAWSVGRTGGLHQPQHF. The CDR3 bases are TGTGCCTGGAGTGTAGGGAGGACAGGGGGCCTACATCAGCCCCAGCATTTT.

This clonotype was found many times. V gene TRBV10-3 combines with J gene TRBJ2-3, with D possibly matching TRBD2 (5 bases). Germline V CDR1 and CDR2: ENHRY, SYGVKD. The V end was cut by 2 bases, the J end by 7 bases, with 10 bases between. The CDR3 sequence is 13 residues long. The DNA of the CDR3 is TGTGCCATCAGTGAGGGAGACGGGAATACGCAGTATTTT. It translates to CAISEGDGNTQYF.

The table lists this clonotype with many counts. The chain recombines TRBV7-3 with TRBJ2-3; D gene uncertain. Germline V gene data show CDR1 as SGHTA and CDR2 as FQGTGA. V lost 2 bases and J lost 4, with 7 bases in between. The CDR3 is 13 residues long. The CDR3 spells CASSLGEADTQYF. CDR3 bases: TGTGCCAGCAGCTTAGGGGAAGCAGATACGCAGTATTTT.

This clonotype appeared many times. The V call is TRBV28, the J call TRBJ2-5; TRBD1 is a possible D gene (5 bases). Germline CDR1 MDHEN, CDR2 SYDVKM. V was pared by 5 bases and J by 5 bases, with 15 bases between. The CDR3 length is 14 residues. The CDR3 region is CASSRTPRRETQYF. The CDR3 DNA reads as TGTGCCAGCAGTCGGACACCTAGGCGGGAGACCCAGTACTTC.

This clonotype was detected a few times. The J gene is TRBJ1-5, the V gene TRBV20-1, with D hard to call. In germline, CDR1 is DFQATT, CDR2 SNEGSKA (reference sequence). Between the trimmed V and J ends, which lost 0 bases and 9 bases, there was a span of 9 bases. There are 12 residues in the CDR3. CDR3 residues: CSAREGESPQHF. The CDR3, as DNA: TGCAGTGCTAGAGAAGGAGAATCGCCCCAGCATTTT.

This clonotype was seen at least ten times. The chain has TRBV20-1 and TRBJ2-3, with 12 bases fitting TRBD2. Germline CDR1 is DFQATT and CDR2 is SNEGSKA (reference sequence). The CDR3 has 17 residues. Losses at the gene ends were 2 bases for V and 5 bases for J; bases not matched to a gene: 11. As DNA, the CDR3 is TGCAGTGCTAGACGGGGACGACTAGCGGGAGTGAGAGATACGCAGTATTTT. This codes for CSARRGRLAGVRDTQYF.